Presented here are 17 T cell receptor beta chains from one specimen sequenced in a study of CDR3 diversity in severe acne. TCRdb analysed the PCR reads with MiXCR anew, one entry per CDR3 protein. This table has more than 85,000 distinct CDR3 sequences, under 60% appearing once. Sequenced material: blood. The receptor source for this set is a male donor with acne.

This clonotype turned up a few times. This chain joins TRBV12-3 or TRBV12-4 and TRBJ1-6, with 11 bases that match TRBD1. There are 15 residues in the CDR3. The junction had 6 bases not matched to a gene; V was cut back by 4 bases and J by 10 bases. As DNA, the CDR3 is TGTGCCAGCAGTTGGACAGGGGGCGCGCAATCACCCCTCCACTTT. It encodes CASSWTGGAQSPLHF.

The table lists this clonotype with many counts. The chain uses TRBV13 and TRBJ2-3; the match to TRBD2 covers 8 bases. CDR3 size: 15 residues. Trimming removed 5 bases from V and 5 bases from J; junction bases left unmatched: 9. Germline CDR1 and CDR2: PRHDT and FYEKMQ (reference sequence). The CDR3 loop is CASSKRGGLKDTQYF. The CDR3 DNA is TGTGCCAGCAGCAAACGGGGGGGCCTTAAAGATACGCAGTATTTT.

This clonotype was detected a few times. The chain recombines TRBV11-1 with TRBJ2-7; 8 positions agree with TRBD2. Germline CDR1 is SGHAT and CDR2 is FQDESV (reference sequence). This CDR3 region has 15 residues. J was trimmed by 4 bases and V by 5 bases; bases with no gene match: 10. The CDR3 DNA follows: TGTGCCAGCAGCCCCCGGGAGGGGGAGATGTACGAGCAGTACTTC. As protein: CASSPREGEMYEQYF.

This clonotype was detected only a few times. V usage is TRBV4-1 and J usage is TRBJ2-1; D gene uncertain. This CDR3 is built from 12 residues. V was clipped by 3 bases and J by 8 bases, with 8 bases between them. Per the germline V gene, CDR1 is MGHRA and CDR2 is YSYEKL. The CDR3 sequence: CASSHMTDEQFF. The CDR3 DNA follows: TGCGCCAGCAGCCACATGACTGATGAGCAGTTCTTC.

This chain links TRBV7-9 with TRBJ1-1, with D perhaps TRBD1 (5 bases). Per germline, CDR1 SEHNR and CDR2 FQNEAQ (reference sequence). Trimming removed 3 bases at V and 4 bases at J, with 12 bases between. CDR3 length: 14 residues. CDR3 coding DNA: TGTGCCAGCAGCTTGGGGACCTTGGGCACTGAAGCTTTCTTT. Translation: CASSLGTLGTEAFF.

This clonotype appeared a few times. This sequence joins TRBV3-1 and TRBJ1-2; D gene unclear. This CDR3 has 13 amino acids. V was cut by 1 base and J by 2 bases, with 5 bases left in between. Per the germline V gene, CDR1 is LGHDT and CDR2 is YNNKEL (reference sequence). The CDR3 protein is CASSQAKNYGYTF. The CDR3 DNA reads TGTGCCAGCAGCCAAGCAAAAAACTATGGCTACACCTTC. The full variable domain, with the rest looked up from reference TRBV3-1 and TRBJ1-2, is DTAVSQTPKYLVTQMGNDKSIKCEQNLGHDTMYWYKQDSKKFLKIMFSYNNKELIINETVPNRFSPKSPDKAHLNLHINSLELGDSAVYFCASSQAKNYGYTFGSGTRLTVV.

This CDR3 reads CSVEEYQGRRGSGANVLTF. The CDR3 nucleotides read TGCAGCGTTGAAGAATATCAGGGTAGAAGGGGCTCCGGGGCCAACGTCCTGACTTTC. The chain combines TRBV29-1 with TRBJ2-6; perhaps TRBD1 as D (5 bases). This CDR3 spans 19 amino acids. CDR1 is SQVTM and CDR2 is ANQGSEA in the germline V gene. V shed 0 bases and J shed 4 bases, with 22 bases lying between them.

The rearrangement uses TRBV10-2 and TRBJ2-7, with D maybe TRBD2 (5 bases). CDR3 length equals 11 residues. Trimming pared 6 bases from V and 6 bases from J, leaving 9 bases between. In germline, CDR1 is WSHSY, CDR2 SAAADI. The DNA of the CDR3 is TGCGCCAGCAGGGGCGGAGGCGAGCAGTACTTC. Residues: CASRGGGEQYF.

The rearrangement uses TRBV5-1 and TRBJ2-2; D might be TRBD1 or TRBD2, each matching 5 bases. CDR3 length: 14 amino acids. Between the trimmed V and J ends, which lost 4 bases and 6 bases, there was a span of 13 bases. Looked up from germline, CDR1 is SGHRS and CDR2 is YFSETQ. The CDR3 bases are TGCGCCAGCAGCAAACGGGGCTTAGCCGGGGAGCTGTTTTTT. As protein: CASSKRGLAGELFF.

This clonotype has just one count. CDR3 DNA sequence: TGCAGTGCCAGGACAGGGGACGGGTACGAGCAGTACTTC. It translates to CSARTGDGYEQYF. The chain uses TRBV20-1 and TRBJ2-7; 9 nucleotides align to TRBD1. CDR3 length: 13 residues. The V segment lost 6 bases and the J segment 4 bases; nucleotides outside the gene matches: 7. Germline V lookup: CDR1 DFQATT, CDR2 SNEGSKA (reference sequence).

The gene calls are TRBV7-3 and TRBJ2-5, with TRBD2 identical over 12 bases. CDR1 and CDR2 (germline): SGHTA, FQGTGA. CDR3 length: 19 residues. V gave up 3 bases and J gave up 1 base; unmatched junction bases: 12. The CDR3 region is CASSLVVVPTSGSQETQYF. Here the CDR3 DNA reads TGTGCCAGCAGCTTGGTCGTCGTTCCGACTAGCGGGAGCCAAGAGACCCAGTACTTC.

This chain links TRBV6-2 or TRBV6-3 with TRBJ1-5; D not certain. With 4 bases removed from V and 6 bases from J, the gap between germline ends came to 10 bases. This CDR3 comprises 13 residues. The germline gives CDR1 MNHEY, CDR2 SVGEGT. The CDR3 is CASSLSGSQPQHF. CDR3 coding DNA: TGTGCCAGCAGTTTGAGCGGGTCTCAGCCCCAGCATTTT.

The table lists this clonotype with many counts. CDR3 DNA sequence: TGTGCCAGCAGCTCAGACAGACCCAGCAATCAGCCCCAGCATTTT. Translation gives CASSSDRPSNQPQHF. The chain links TRBV5-5 to TRBJ1-5; D possibly corresponds to TRBD1 (5 bases). CDR1 SGHKS and CDR2 YYEKEE come from the germline V gene (reference sequence). Trimming took off 3 bases at V and 1 base at J, with 11 bases between the two ends. The CDR3 sequence is 15 residues long.

This chain joins TRBV12-3 or TRBV12-4 and TRBJ2-7; 13 nucleotides align to TRBD2. CDR3 size: 18 residues. Trimming removed 5 bases from V and 3 bases from J; junction bases left unmatched: 13. The CDR3 region has the DNA TGTGCCAGCAGTCCCAGACTAGCGGGAGGTCGCCTCCGCTACGAGCAGTACTTC. This sequence encodes CASSPRLAGGRLRYEQYF.

This clonotype was seen ten or more times. CDR3 sequence reads: CASSPLAGGGDNEQFF. The CDR3 DNA follows: TGTGCCAGCAGCCCGTTAGCGGGAGGGGGGGACAATGAGCAGTTCTTC. J is TRBJ2-1 and V is TRBV7-3; 11 bases are a match to TRBD2. The CDR3 runs 16 residues. Germline values: CDR1 SGHTA, CDR2 FQGTGA. The V and J ends lost 5 bases and 5 bases, in that order; junction bases with no gene match: 8.

Notes on this clonotype: A much larger clone lies a single base off, so this may be a read error. The chain's CDR3 is CASSTSGGGGELFF. In nucleotides, the CDR3 is TGTGCCAGTAGTACCTCAGGGGGTGGCGGGGAGCTGTTTTTT. The chain couples TRBV19 to TRBJ2-2; TRBD1 matches at 7 bases. Germline CDR1 is LNHDA and CDR2 is SQIVND (reference sequence). The CDR3 extends over 14 amino acids. V was pared by 4 bases and J by 7 bases, with 6 bases of the junction left unmatched.

As to this clonotype: The junction differs from germline at one of its ends, possibly a read error. V usage is TRBV7-3 and J usage is TRBJ2-7; 8 bases map to TRBD2. The CDR3 extends over 15 amino acids. CDR1 SGHTA and CDR2 FQGTGA come from the germline V gene. The CDR3 DNA sequence: TGTGCCGGCAGTTCCCGGGGGGGGGGGCCCCACGAGCAGTACTTC. This gives the protein CAGSSRGGGPHEQYF.